One sample yielded the 13 T cell receptor beta chains listed below, sequenced in a study of beta chain features in type 1 diabetes. Whole-study findings and limits: There was a moderate but significant shortening of TCRB CDR3s in all four CD4+ subsets of Type 1 diabetes patients.

These receptors have no known antigen. All of the isolated RNA was reverse transcribed, so expressed TCRB transcripts were sequenced. Repertoires were generated with immunoSEQ multiplex PCR, while TCRdb's copy carries only in-frame clones and drops some. The sample records about 53,000 clones, roughly 63% being singletons. Sequences were obtained from stem cell memory CD4+ T cells from blood. Receptors were obtained from a woman aged 25 to 45 with type 1 diabetes.

This chain links TRBV11-2 with TRBJ1-2, with D hard to call. Germline V CDR1 and CDR2: SGHAT, FQNNGV. This CDR3 is 13 amino acids long. Trimming stripped 6 bases from V and 0 bases from J, with 8 bases between. Written as DNA, the CDR3 is TGTGCCAGCAGGTCTAGGTCTAACTATGGCTACACCTTC. It yields the protein CASRSRSNYGYTF.

This clone has only a few counts. V and J are TRBV10-3 and TRBJ1-1, with TRBD1 matching over 7 bases. V was clipped by 8 bases and J by 8 bases; unmatched bases: 5. This CDR3 comprises 11 residues. Looked up from germline, CDR1 is ENHRY and CDR2 is SYGVKD. The CDR3 nucleotides are TGTGCCATCGACCGACAGGGCGAAGCTTTCTTT. Its translation: CAIDRQGEAFF.

The gene calls are TRBV7-3 and TRBJ2-2; D call uncertain. V was cut by 5 bases and J by 5 bases, with 6 bases left in between. Germline values: CDR1 SGHTA, CDR2 FQGTGA. CDR3 size: 12 residues. As DNA, the CDR3 is TGTGCCAGCAGCAAAGAGACCGGGGAGCTGTTTTTT. It specifies CASSKETGELFF.

The V and J genes are TRBV4-2 and TRBJ2-1, with D possibly being TRBD2 (6 bases). Between the trimmed V and J ends, which lost 5 bases and 9 bases, there was a span of 17 bases. The length of the CDR3 is 14 residues. CDR1 and CDR2 from the germline V gene are LGHNA and YNFKEQ. The CDR3 DNA follows: TGTGCCAGCAGCGCTAACCTGGGGAGGATTGAGCAGTTCTTC. It is translated as CASSANLGRIEQFF.

The V call is TRBV5-1, the J call TRBJ2-3, with TRBD2 identical over 11 bases. J gave up 6 bases and V 3 bases, and 6 bases lay outside the gene matches. Per the germline V gene, CDR1 is SGHRS and CDR2 is YFSETQ. The CDR3 totals 15 residues. In DNA, the CDR3 is TGCGCCAGCAGCTCCACTAGCGGGAGAACGGATACGCAGTATTTT. This translates into CASSSTSGRTDTQYF.

This clone was seen a few times. This sequence joins TRBV18 and TRBJ2-7; 14 bases map to TRBD2. CDR1 and CDR2 (germline): KGHSH, LQKENI. The CDR3 contains 17 residues. V was clipped by 2 bases and J by 2 bases; unmatched bases: 5. In DNA form, the CDR3 reads TGTGCCAGCTCACCAATGAGACTAGCGGGAGGGCCCTACGAGCAGTACTTC. It specifies CASSPMRLAGGPYEQYF.

This sequence joins TRBV30 and TRBJ1-5, with 7 bases aligning to TRBD1. Trimming removed 5 bases from V and 0 bases from J; junction bases left unmatched: 1. The CDR3 sequence is 13 residues long. CDR1 is GTSNPN and CDR2 is SVGIG in the germline V gene (reference sequence). CDR3 coding DNA: TGTGCCTGGGGGACAGATAGCAATCAGCCCCAGCATTTT. Protein sequence: CAWGTDSNQPQHF.

This clone appeared a few times. This chain links TRBV19 with TRBJ2-7, with 13 bases aligning to TRBD2. The CDR3 spans 16 residues. V shed 5 bases, J shed 5 bases, and the junction held 9 bases outside the gene matches. The germline gives CDR1 LNHDA, CDR2 SQIVND (reference sequence). This CDR3 is CASSLTRLAGGDEQYF. The CDR3 nucleotides read TGTGCCAGTAGTCTTACACGACTAGCGGGAGGCGACGAGCAGTACTTC.

The chain employs TRBV5-1 and TRBJ1-2; D may be TRBD1 (6 bases). V shed 2 bases and J shed 6 bases, with 23 bases lying between them. The CDR3 covers 17 residues. Germline-derived CDR1 and CDR2 are SGHRS and YFSETQ. The CDR3 nucleotides are TGCGCCAGCAGCTTTCAGGGGAGAGAGGACCTTTTGGATGGCTACACCTTC. Amino acids: CASSFQGREDLLDGYTF.

The J gene is TRBJ2-7, the V gene TRBV5-1; no definite D call. The CDR3 is 13 residues long. The V and J ends lost 2 bases and 2 bases respectively, with 8 bases between them. Germline-derived CDR1 and CDR2 are SGHRS and YFSETQ. The CDR3 region is CASSFDGAYEQYF. DNA of the CDR3: TGCGCCAGCAGCTTTGACGGAGCCTACGAGCAGTACTTC. Full variable domain (outside the CDR3, taken from reference TRBV5-1 and TRBJ2-7): KAGVTQTPRYLIKTRGQQVTLSCSPISGHRSVSWYQQTPGQGLQFLFEYFSETQRNKGNFPGRFSGRQFSNSRSEMNVSTLELGDSALYLCASSFDGAYEQYFGPGTRLTVT.

V usage is TRBV5-1 and J usage is TRBJ2-1, with 7 bases fitting TRBD2. Trimming at V came to 0 bases and at J to 5 bases, leaving 8 bases not matched to a gene. This CDR3 region has 16 residues. CDR1 SGHRS and CDR2 YFSETQ come from the germline V gene. The CDR3 loop is CASSLAAGVANNEQFF. The CDR3 DNA is TGCGCCAGCAGCTTGGCTGCGGGAGTTGCGAACAATGAGCAGTTCTTC.

This chain joins TRBV29-1 and TRBJ1-4; perhaps TRBD1 as D (6 bases). Germline V gene data show CDR1 as SQVTM and CDR2 as ANQGSEA. The CDR3 sequence is 14 residues long. V lost 6 bases and J 8 bases, leaving 19 bases between the germline ends. CDR3 protein: CSVALQGRLEKLFF. The CDR3 region has the DNA TGCAGCGTCGCGTTACAGGGCCGATTGGAAAAACTGTTTTTT.

V and J are TRBV5-6 and TRBJ1-1, with D maybe TRBD1 (5 bases). CDR1 and CDR2 from the germline V gene are SGHDT and YYEEEE. The CDR3 sequence is 16 residues long. The V gene lost 2 bases and the J gene lost 0 bases, with 14 bases spanning the gap. This CDR3 is CASSFLTGNLNTEAFF. In DNA form, the CDR3 reads TGTGCCAGCAGCTTTCTTACAGGAAACTTGAACACTGAAGCTTTCTTT.